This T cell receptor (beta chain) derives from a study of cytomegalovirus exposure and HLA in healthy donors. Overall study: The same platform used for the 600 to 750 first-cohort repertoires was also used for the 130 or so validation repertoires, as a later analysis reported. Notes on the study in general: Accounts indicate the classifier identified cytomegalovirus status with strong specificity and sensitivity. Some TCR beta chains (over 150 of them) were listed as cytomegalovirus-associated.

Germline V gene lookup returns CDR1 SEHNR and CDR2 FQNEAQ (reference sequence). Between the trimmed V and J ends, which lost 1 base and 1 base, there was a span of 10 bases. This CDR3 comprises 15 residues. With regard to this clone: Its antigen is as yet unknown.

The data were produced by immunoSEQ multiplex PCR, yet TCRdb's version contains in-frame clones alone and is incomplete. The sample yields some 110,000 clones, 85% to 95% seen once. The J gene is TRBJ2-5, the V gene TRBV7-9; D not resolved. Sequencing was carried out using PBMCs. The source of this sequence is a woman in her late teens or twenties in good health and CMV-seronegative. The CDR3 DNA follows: TGTGCCAGCAGCTTAGGTCAAACAGTCCAAGAGACCCAGTACTTC. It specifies CASSLGQTVQETQYF.